What follows is one TCR beta chain and its context. Its antigen is still unknown. CDR3 length equals 15 residues. The germline V gene encodes CDR1 SGHDT and CDR2 YYEEEE. V was pared by 4 bases and J by 7 bases, with 11 bases of the junction left unmatched. This record belongs to a study of shared clonotypes between healthy human individuals. Study summary: Three plates each covered CD4 naive and memory; CD8 naive two, CD8 memory one.

Each PCR replicate from the sorted subsets contained about 200 ng DNA, which is some 31,000 T cell genomes. TCRdb's copy holds only in-frame clones and misses some; the assay was immunoSEQ multiplex PCR. The data show about 2.4 million clones, 93% seen once. Whole-study results and caveats: Some naive CD4 clonotypes, roughly 4.5%, turned up in common across several donors. Rarefaction exposed incomplete sorted-subset sequencing despite large depth.

The clonotype comes from a man aged 18 to 35 in good health. Some clones in this sample may be carry-over from other donors' samples. V and J are TRBV5-6 and TRBJ2-1; TRBD2 matches 7 bases. Specimen: naive CD4+ T cells from PBMCs. Specified subset: CD45RA+ positively selected. The CDR3 nucleotides read TGTGCCAGCAGCCCCGCCGGGAGGTGGGGGAATGAGCAGTTCTTC. Translated: CASSPAGRWGNEQFF.